This TCR beta chain was sequenced during a study of siplizumab effects on memory and regulatory T cells. This clone was recorded once. Per germline, CDR1 KGHSH and CDR2 LQKENI. This CDR3 is 16 amino acids long. Trimming shortened V by 0 bases and J by 5 bases, and 17 bases separated the two germline ends. This table comes from immunoSEQ multiplex PCR, and its TCRdb copy is limited to in-frame clones, with some not included. Here the sample spans some 99,000 clones, around 92% being singletons. This sequence originates from a human donor in good health. The sample taken for sequencing was Tregs sorted from blood. The rearrangement joins TRBV18 to TRBJ2-7; D remains ambiguous. The CDR3 DNA sequence: TGTGCCAGCTCACCACCCGTATTTCCGACCCCGAACGAGCAGTACTTC. It encodes CASSPPVFPTPNEQYF.